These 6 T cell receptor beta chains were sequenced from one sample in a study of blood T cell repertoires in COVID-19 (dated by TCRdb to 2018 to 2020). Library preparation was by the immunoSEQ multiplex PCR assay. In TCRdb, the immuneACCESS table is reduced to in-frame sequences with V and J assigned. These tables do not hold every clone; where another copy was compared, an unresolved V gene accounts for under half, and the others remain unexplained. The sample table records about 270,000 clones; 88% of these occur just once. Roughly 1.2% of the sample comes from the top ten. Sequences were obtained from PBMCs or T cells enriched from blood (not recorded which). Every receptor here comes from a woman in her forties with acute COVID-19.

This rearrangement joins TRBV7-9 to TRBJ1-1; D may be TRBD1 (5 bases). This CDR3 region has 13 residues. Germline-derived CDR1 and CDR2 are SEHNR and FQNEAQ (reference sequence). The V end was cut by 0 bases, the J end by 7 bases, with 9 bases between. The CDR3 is CASSLAAGIEAFF. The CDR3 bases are TGTGCCAGCAGCTTAGCGGCAGGGATTGAAGCTTTCTTT.

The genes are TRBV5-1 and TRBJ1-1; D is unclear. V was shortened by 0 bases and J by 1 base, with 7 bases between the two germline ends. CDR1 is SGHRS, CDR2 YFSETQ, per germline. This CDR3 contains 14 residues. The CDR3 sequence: CASSLGAGNTEAFF. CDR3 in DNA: TGCGCCAGCAGCTTGGGCGCGGGGAACACTGAAGCTTTCTTT.

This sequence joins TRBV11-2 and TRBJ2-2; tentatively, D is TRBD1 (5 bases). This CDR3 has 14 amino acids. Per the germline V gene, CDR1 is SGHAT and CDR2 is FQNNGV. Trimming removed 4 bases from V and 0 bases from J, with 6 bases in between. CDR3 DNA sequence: TGTGCCAGCAGCTCGACAGCGAACACCGGGGAGCTGTTTTTT. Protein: CASSSTANTGELFF.

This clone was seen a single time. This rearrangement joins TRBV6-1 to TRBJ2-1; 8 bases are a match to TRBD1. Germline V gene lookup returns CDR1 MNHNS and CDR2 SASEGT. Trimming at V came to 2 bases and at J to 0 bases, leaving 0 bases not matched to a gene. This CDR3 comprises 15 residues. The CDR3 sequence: CASSETGGSYNEQFF. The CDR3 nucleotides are TGTGCCAGCAGTGAAACAGGGGGCTCCTACAATGAGCAGTTCTTC.

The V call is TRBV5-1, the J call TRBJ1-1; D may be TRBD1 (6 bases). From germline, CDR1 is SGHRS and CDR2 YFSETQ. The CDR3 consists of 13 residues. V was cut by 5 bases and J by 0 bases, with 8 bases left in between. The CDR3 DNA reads TGCGCCAGCAGGGGGGACATGAACACTGAAGCTTTCTTT. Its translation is CASRGDMNTEAFF.

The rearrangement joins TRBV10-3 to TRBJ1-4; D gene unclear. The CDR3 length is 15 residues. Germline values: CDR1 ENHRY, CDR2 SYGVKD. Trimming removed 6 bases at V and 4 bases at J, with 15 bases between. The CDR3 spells CAISGGLGVNEKLFF. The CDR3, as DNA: TGTGCCATCAGCGGAGGGCTGGGCGTTAATGAAAAACTGTTTTTT.